This TCR beta chain was recovered during a study of T cells in Graves' hyperthyroidism and ophthalmopathy. TCR beta CDR3 sequences were amplified from RNA transcripts. The TCR CDR3 was amplified in a first-round RT-PCR using the HTBI primer set. Using its own MiXCR run on the multiplex PCR reads, TCRdb lists one record per CDR3 protein. This table has some 250,000 distinct CDR3 sequences, roughly 15% appearing once. Germline CDR1 reads MNHNS; CDR2 reads SASEGT. The length of the CDR3 is 14 residues. J lost 6 bases, V lost 8 bases, and 9 bases had no gene match. This clonotype has a count of ten or more.

Sequencing input: blood. The receptor was derived from a woman in her 50s with Graves' hyperthyroidism that later progressed to Graves' ophthalmopathy. This rearrangement joins TRBV6-1 to TRBJ2-2; 7 bases align to TRBD2. CDR3 bases: TGTGCCAGCTCTTTACTAGCGACGTCCGGGGAGCTGTTTTTT. It is translated as CASSLLATSGELFF.